The clone carrying this T cell receptor beta chain was counted between two and nine times. With 6 bases clipped from V and 7 bases from J, the junction kept 8 bases outside the gene matches. CDR3 length: 14 amino acids. Germline CDR1 MNHEY, CDR2 SVGAGI. This sample is part of a study of CD8 T cells in ankylosing spondylitis. A quantitative 5'-RACE method, one with molecular barcodes, was used to make TCR beta libraries. TCRdb fed the 5' RACE reads into MiXCR, producing one record per CDR3 protein. The sample lists roughly 150,000 distinct CDR3 sequences, roughly 6.6% occurring once. The chain recombines TRBV6-5 with TRBJ1-2; 10 bases are a match to TRBD1. The sequence derives from a female donor with ankylosing spondylitis or in good health (not recorded which). The sample consisted of blood, either unsorted or a sorted T cell fraction (not recorded which). CDR3 protein: CASRSTGGYGGYTF. CDR3 bases: TGTGCCAGCAGGTCGACAGGGGGCTACGGTGGCTACACCTTC.